These T cell receptor beta chains were read from a single sample in a study of CD8 T cells in Susac syndrome. MiXCR was run by TCRdb on the immunoSEQ multiplex PCR reads, yielding one entry per CDR3 protein. The sample has some 300,000 distinct CDR3 sequences; roughly 84% are singletons. The sequencing sample was made of CD8+ T cells from PBMCs. The receptors were gathered from a human donor with multiple sclerosis. The CDR3 runs from the conserved cysteine through the conserved F or W. A D gene is named only where the DNA matches it firmly. Only some rows state a clone size, as once, few, many or a class for expanded clones.

CDR3 length	V gene	clone size	D gene	J gene	CDR3 protein	CDR3 DNA
19	TRBV6-2/TRBV6-3	.	TRBD2	TRBJ2-3	CASSPHGSGSRSSTDTQYF	TGTGCCAGCAGCCCCCATGGTAGCGGGAGCCGATCTAGCACAGATACGCAGTATTTT
11	TRBV16	.	.	TRBJ1-1	CASSQDTEAFF	TGTGCCAGCAGCCAAGACACTGAAGCTTTCTTT
15	TRBV27	.	TRBD1	TRBJ1-5	CASGEGTGGNQPQHF	TGTGCCAGCGGGGAAGGGACAGGGGGCAATCAGCCCCAGCATTTT
15	TRBV2	.	TRBD1	TRBJ1-2	CASSERAGGTYGYTF	TGTGCCAGCAGTGAAAGGGCAGGGGGCACCTATGGCTACACCTTC
13	TRBV12-3/TRBV12-4	.	.	TRBJ2-5	CASSAAPDGTQYF	TGTGCCAGCAGTGCTGCGCCTGATGGGACCCAGTACTTC
17	TRBV15	.	TRBD1	TRBJ1-2	CATSRDKGAGGNHGYTF	TGTGCCACCAGCAGAGATAAGGGGGCAGGAGGTAATCATGGCTACACCTTC
16	TRBV3-1	.	.	TRBJ2-3	CASSQVARVGSDTQYF	TGTGCCAGCAGCCAAGTGGCGAGGGTGGGGTCAGATACGCAGTATTTT
17	TRBV5-5	.	.	TRBJ2-7	CASSSMDEGRITYEQYF	TGTGCCAGCAGCTCAATGGATGAGGGGAGAATTACCTACGAGCAGTACTTC
16	TRBV5-5	once	.	TRBJ2-2	CASSLDAGRVTGELFF	TGTGCCAGCAGCTTGGATGCCGGGAGAGTTACCGGGGAGCTGTTTTTT
15	TRBV5-1	.	.	TRBJ2-5	CASSLVQVSKETQYF	TGCGCCAGCAGCTTGGTACAGGTTTCTAAAGAGACCCAGTACTTC
15	TRBV4-1	.	.	TRBJ2-5	CASSQDGGSGETQYF	TGCGCCAGCAGCCAAGATGGGGGGTCTGGGGAGACCCAGTACTTC
19	TRBV7-9	.	.	TRBJ1-1	CASSFRLYLRRKANTEAFF	TGTGCCAGCAGCTTCCGGTTGTATCTCAGGCGGAAAGCGAACACTGAAGCTTTCTTT
15	TRBV5-6	.	.	TRBJ2-7	CASSLGQGMGYEQYF	TGTGCCAGCAGCTTAGGTCAAGGGATGGGCTACGAGCAGTACTTC
13	TRBV28	few	.	TRBJ2-2	CASSLPFTGELFF	TGTGCCAGCAGTTTACCCTTCACCGGGGAGCTGTTTTTT
15	TRBV6-5	.	TRBD2	TRBJ2-1	CASSYSGLAVGEQFF	TGTGCCAGCAGTTACTCGGGGCTAGCGGTGGGAGAGCAGTTCTTC
18	TRBV4-2	.	TRBD2	TRBJ2-7	CASSQHREATSGRQEQYF	TGTGCCAGCAGCCAGCACAGAGAAGCCACTAGCGGGAGACAGGAGCAGTACTTC
15	TRBV19	.	.	TRBJ2-2	CASSRPLIATGELFF	TGTGCCAGTAGCCGACCCTTAATCGCTACCGGGGAGCTGTTTTTT
16	TRBV27	.	TRBD2	TRBJ2-3	CASSLLGGRNADTQYF	TGTGCCAGCAGTTTATTAGGCGGGAGAAACGCAGATACGCAGTATTTT
16	TRBV27	.	.	TRBJ2-7	CASKPYFGAVGYEQYF	TGTGCCAGCAAACCATATTTCGGGGCAGTAGGCTACGAGCAGTACTTC
17	TRBV19	.	.	TRBJ2-1	CASSIGGWGGPYNEQFF	TGTGCCAGTAGTATAGGAGGCTGGGGTGGTCCCTACAATGAGCAGTTCTTC
14	TRBV20-1	.	TRBD1	TRBJ2-7	CSARGQGSRYEQYF	TGCAGTGCTAGAGGACAGGGGTCTCGGTACGAGCAGTACTTC
16	TRBV4-1	.	TRBD2	TRBJ2-1	CASSPGLAGAYNEQFF	TGCGCCAGCAGCCCCGGACTAGCGGGAGCTTACAATGAGCAGTTCTTC
15	TRBV6-1	few	.	TRBJ2-7	CASSEAAGEFDEQYF	TGTGCCAGCAGTGAAGCGGCAGGGGAATTTGACGAGCAGTACTTC
13	TRBV28	few	TRBD1	TRBJ1-1	CASSLGRGSEAFF	TGTGCCAGCAGTTTGGGCAGGGGGTCTGAAGCTTTCTTT
16	TRBV6-1	once	.	TRBJ1-5	CASSPRPDRLDQPQHF	TGTGCCAGCAGTCCCCGACCTGACAGGTTGGATCAGCCCCAGCATTTT
17	TRBV20-1	.	.	TRBJ1-5	CSRGLNTAHYSNQPQHF	TGCAGTAGAGGGCTGAATACGGCTCATTATAGCAATCAGCCCCAGCATTTT
15	TRBV7-9	.	TRBD1	TRBJ2-1	CASSHRDRVVNEQFF	TGTGCCAGCAGCCACCGGGACAGGGTGGTCAATGAGCAGTTCTTC
18	TRBV4-1	.	.	TRBJ2-1	CASSQDFSGHSSYNEQFF	TGCGCCAGCAGCCAAGATTTTAGCGGACACTCCTCCTACAATGAGCAGTTCTTC
14	TRBV12-3/TRBV12-4	once	.	TRBJ2-3	CASSLGGFTDTQYF	TGTGCCAGCAGTTTAGGGGGATTCACAGATACGCAGTATTTT